This TCR beta chain was sequenced in a study of CD8+CD57+ T cells in acquired aplastic anemia. Germline assignment: CDR1 ENHRY and CDR2 SYGVKD. The CDR3 totals 16 residues. Genomic DNA was employed as the template in profiling TCR beta VDJ and CDR3. In TCRdb, the reads were re-called with MiXCR into one record per CDR3 protein. Of about 420,000 distinct CDR3 sequences detected, roughly 64% appear once; the ten largest clones hold 3% to 5%. The sequenced material came from sorted CD4+, CD8+, or CD8+CD57+ T cells (not recorded which) from PBMCs. The clonotype comes from a human donor in good health, serving as a control. This rearrangement joins TRBV10-3 to TRBJ1-2; tentatively, D is TRBD1 (5 bases). TRBJ2-7 explains the end of the DNA better; the J call may be wrong. Here the CDR3 DNA reads TGTGCCATCAGTGAGACGAAGGACACAGCCACCTACGAGCAGTACTTC. This translates into CAISETKDTATYEQYF.